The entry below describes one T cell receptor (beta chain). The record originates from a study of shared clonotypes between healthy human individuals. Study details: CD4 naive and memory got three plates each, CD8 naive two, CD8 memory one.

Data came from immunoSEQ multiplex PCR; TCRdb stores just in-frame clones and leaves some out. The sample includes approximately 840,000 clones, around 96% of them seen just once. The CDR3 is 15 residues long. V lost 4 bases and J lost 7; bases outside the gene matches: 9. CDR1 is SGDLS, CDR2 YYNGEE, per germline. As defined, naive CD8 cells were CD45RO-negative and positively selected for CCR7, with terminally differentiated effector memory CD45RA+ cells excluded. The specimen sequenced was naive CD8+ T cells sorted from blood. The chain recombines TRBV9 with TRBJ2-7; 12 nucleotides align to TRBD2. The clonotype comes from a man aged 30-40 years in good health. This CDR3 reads CASSLGLAGGGEQYF. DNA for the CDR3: TGTGCCAGCAGCCTCGGGCTAGCGGGAGGGGGAGAGCAGTACTTC. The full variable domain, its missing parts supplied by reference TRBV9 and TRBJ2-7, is DSGVTQTPKHLITATGQRVTLRCSPRSGDLSVYWYQQSLDQGLQFLIQYYNGEERAKGNILERFSAQQFPDLHSELNLSSLELGDSALYFCASSLGLAGGGEQYFGPGTRLTVT.